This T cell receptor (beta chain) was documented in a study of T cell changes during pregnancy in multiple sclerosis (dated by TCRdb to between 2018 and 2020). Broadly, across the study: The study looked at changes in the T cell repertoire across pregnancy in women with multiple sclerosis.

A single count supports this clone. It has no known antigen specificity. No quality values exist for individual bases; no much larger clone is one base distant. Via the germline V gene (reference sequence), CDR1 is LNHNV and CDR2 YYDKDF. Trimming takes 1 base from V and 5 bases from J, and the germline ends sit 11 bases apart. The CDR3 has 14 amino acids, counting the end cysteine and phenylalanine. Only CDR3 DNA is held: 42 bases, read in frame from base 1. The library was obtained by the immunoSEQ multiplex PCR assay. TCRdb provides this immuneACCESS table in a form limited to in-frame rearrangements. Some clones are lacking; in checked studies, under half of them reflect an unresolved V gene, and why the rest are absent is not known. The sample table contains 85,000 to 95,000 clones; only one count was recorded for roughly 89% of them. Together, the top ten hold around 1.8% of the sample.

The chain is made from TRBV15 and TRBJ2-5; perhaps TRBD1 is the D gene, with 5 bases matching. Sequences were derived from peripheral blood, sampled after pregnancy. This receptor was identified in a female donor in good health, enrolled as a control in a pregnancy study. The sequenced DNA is TGTGCCACCAGCAGAGGGGGCGCATTGGAGACCCAGTACTTC. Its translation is CATSRGGALETQYF.